Below are 7 T cell receptor beta chains sequenced from a single sample in a study of blood T cell repertoires in COVID-19. The table came from immunoSEQ multiplex PCR; TCRdb's copy has only in-frame clones and leaves some out. Of 400,000 to 450,000 clones listed, 70% to 90% were seen once; the top ten hold 1.4%. Sequenced input: peripheral blood. These receptors were obtained from a woman aged 25 to 39 with active or convalescent COVID-19.

The V call is TRBV5-4, the J call TRBJ1-1; tentative D call: TRBD1 (5 bases). The CDR3 consists of 14 residues. Deletions cut 3 bases from V and 0 bases from J, with 9 bases between. Germline loops: CDR1 SGHNT, CDR2 YYREEE (reference sequence). CDR3 in amino acids: CASSSGVLNTEAFF. CDR3 DNA: TGTGCCAGCAGCTCGGGGGTGTTGAACACTGAAGCTTTCTTT. Full variable domain (missing parts from reference TRBV5-4 and TRBJ1-1): ETGVTQSPTHLIKTRGQQVTLRCSSQSGHNTVSWYQQALGQGPQFIFQYYREEENGRGNFPPRFSGLQFPNYSSELNVNALELDDSALYLCASSSGVLNTEAFFGQGTRLTVV.

The chain uses TRBV6-5 and TRBJ1-5, with D tentatively TRBD1 (5 bases). This CDR3 region has 15 residues. Germline V gene data show CDR1 as MNHEY and CDR2 as SVGAGI. Between the trimmed V and J ends, which lost 7 bases and 5 bases, there was a span of 18 bases. CDR3 protein: CASMVGTGTYQPQHF. CDR3 coding DNA: TGTGCCAGCATGGTCGGTACAGGAACCTATCAGCCCCAGCATTTT.

V gene TRBV18 combines with J gene TRBJ2-1, with D perhaps matching TRBD2 (6 bases). The CDR3 runs 15 residues. The V gene lost 3 bases and the J gene lost 4 bases, with 13 bases spanning the gap. Germline lookup yields CDR1 KGHSH and CDR2 LQKENI. The CDR3 region is CASSPGAGPYNEQFF. In nucleotides, the CDR3 is TGTGCCAGCTCACCGGGAGCGGGCCCGTACAATGAGCAGTTCTTC.

The chain carries TRBV21-1 and TRBJ2-4; the D call in the table, TRBD2, was not verified against the DNA. TRBV21-1 is designated a pseudogene. The CDR3 extends over 13 amino acids. The CDR3 protein is CASSSRDSILEYF. CDR3 nucleotides: TGTGCCAGCAGCTCAAGGGACTCGATCCTGGAGTACTTC.

The genes are TRBV5-1 and TRBJ1-1; TRBD1 is a possible D gene (5 bases). Trimming cost V 4 bases and J 4 bases, with 17 bases left between them. The germline V gene encodes CDR1 SGHRS and CDR2 YFSETQ. The CDR3 covers 15 residues. CDR3 sequence (DNA): TGCGCCAGCAGCCCCAGGGCAGGCGAAAGCACTGAAGCTTTCTTT. Translating it yields CASSPRAGESTEAFF.

The rearrangement uses TRBV5-1 and TRBJ1-6; TRBD1 might be the D (5 bases). Germline CDR1 reads SGHRS; CDR2 reads YFSETQ. The CDR3 spans 14 residues. V was clipped by 3 bases and J by 5 bases, with 9 bases between them. CDR3 sequence reads: CASSWGDDNSPLHF. In DNA form, the CDR3 reads TGCGCCAGCAGCTGGGGGGATGATAATTCACCCCTCCACTTT.

The chain couples TRBV12-3 or TRBV12-4 to TRBJ2-5, with D tentatively TRBD2 (6 bases). The CDR3 is made up of 13 amino acids. Trimming shortened V by 5 bases and J by 5 bases, and 12 bases separated the two germline ends. The CDR3 loop is CASSGSSAETQYF. The CDR3 coding sequence is TGTGCCAGCAGTGGGTCTAGCGCGGAGACCCAGTACTTC.